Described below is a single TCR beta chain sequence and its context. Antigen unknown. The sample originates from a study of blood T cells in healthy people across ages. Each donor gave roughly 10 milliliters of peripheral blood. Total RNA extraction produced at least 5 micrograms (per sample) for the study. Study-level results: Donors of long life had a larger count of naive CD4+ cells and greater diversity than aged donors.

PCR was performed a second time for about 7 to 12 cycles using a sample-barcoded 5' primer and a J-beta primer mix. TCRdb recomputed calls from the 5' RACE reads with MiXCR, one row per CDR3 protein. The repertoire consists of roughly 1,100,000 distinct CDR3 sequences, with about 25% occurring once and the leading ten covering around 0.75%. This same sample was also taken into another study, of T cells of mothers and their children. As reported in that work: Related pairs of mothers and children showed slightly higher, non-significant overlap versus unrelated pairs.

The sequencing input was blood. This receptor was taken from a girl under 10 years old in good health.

The CDR3 DNA follows: TGCGCCAGCAGCTTGCTTACAGTCTGGGATGAGCAGTTCTTC. Amino acid sequence: CASSLLTVWDEQFF. The chain carries TRBV5-1 and TRBJ2-1, with unresolved D. Looked up from germline, CDR1 is SGHRS and CDR2 is YFSETQ. The CDR3 has 14 amino acids. Trimming removed 1 base from V and 8 bases from J, with 13 bases in between.